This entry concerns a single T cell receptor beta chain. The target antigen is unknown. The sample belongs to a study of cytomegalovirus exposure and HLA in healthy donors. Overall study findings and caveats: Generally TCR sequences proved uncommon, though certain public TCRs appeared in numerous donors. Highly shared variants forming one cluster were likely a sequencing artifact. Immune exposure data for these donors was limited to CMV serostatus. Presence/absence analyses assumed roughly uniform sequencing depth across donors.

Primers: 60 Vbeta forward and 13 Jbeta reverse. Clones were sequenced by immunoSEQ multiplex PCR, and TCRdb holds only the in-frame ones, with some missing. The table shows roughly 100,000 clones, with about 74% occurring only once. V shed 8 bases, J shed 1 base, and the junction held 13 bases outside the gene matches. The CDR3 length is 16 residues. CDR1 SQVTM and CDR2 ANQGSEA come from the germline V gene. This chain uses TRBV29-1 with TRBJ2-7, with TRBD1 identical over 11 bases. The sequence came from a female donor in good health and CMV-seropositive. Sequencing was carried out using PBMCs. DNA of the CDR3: TGCAGCATCCGGGACAGGGGGTTATTCGGGTCCTACGAGCAGTACTTC. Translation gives CSIRDRGLFGSYEQYF.